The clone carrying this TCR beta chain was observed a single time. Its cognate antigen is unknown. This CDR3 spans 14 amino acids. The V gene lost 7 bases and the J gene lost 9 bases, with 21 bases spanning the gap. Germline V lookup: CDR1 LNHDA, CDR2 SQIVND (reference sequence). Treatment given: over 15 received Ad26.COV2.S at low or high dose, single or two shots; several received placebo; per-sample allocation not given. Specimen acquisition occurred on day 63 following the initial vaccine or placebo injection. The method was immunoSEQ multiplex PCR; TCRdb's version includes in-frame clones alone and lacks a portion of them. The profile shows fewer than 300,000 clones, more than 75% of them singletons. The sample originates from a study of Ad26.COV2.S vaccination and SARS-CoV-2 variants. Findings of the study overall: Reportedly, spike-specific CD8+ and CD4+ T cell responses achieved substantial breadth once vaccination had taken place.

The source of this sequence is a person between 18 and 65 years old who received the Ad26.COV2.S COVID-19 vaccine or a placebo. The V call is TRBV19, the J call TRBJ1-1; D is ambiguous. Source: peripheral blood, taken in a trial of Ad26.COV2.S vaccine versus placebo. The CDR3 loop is CASTFPPEDRKAFF. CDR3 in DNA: TGTGCCAGTACCTTCCCCCCAGAGGATCGTAAAGCTTTCTTT.